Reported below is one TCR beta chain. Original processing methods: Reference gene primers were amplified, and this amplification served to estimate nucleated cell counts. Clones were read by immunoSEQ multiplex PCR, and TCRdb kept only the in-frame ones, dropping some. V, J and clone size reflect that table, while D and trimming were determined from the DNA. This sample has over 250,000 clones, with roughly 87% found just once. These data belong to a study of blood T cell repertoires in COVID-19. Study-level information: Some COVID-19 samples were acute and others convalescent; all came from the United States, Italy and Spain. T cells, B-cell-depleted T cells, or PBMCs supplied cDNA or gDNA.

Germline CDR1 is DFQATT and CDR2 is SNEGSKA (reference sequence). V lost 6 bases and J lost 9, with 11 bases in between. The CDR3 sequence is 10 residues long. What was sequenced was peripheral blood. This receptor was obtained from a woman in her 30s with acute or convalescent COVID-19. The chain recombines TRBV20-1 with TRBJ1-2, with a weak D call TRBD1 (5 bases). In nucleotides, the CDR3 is TGCAGTGCCGGGGAGGGGCGCTACACCTTC. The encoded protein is CSAGEGRYTF.